This TCR beta chain was identified in a study of response to subunit inactivated influenza vaccine. This clonotype was counted a few times. TCRdb used MiXCR to reprocess the RT-PCR reads, holding one entry per CDR3 protein. The sample has almost 600,000 distinct CDR3 sequences, roughly 15% seen once; the top ten hold roughly 10%. The sequence was obtained from a man aged 50 to 59 who received an inactivated influenza vaccine. The starting material was PBMCs from blood, obtained approximately 13 days after vaccination.

DNA of the CDR3: TGTGCCAGCAGCTTAATGCCGGGAGTGAACACTGAAGCTTTCTTT. Encoded protein: CASSLMPGVNTEAFF. The chain employs TRBV13 and TRBJ1-1; no clear D gene. V gave up 2 bases and J gave up 0 bases, with 10 bases separating them. The CDR3 consists of 15 residues. The V gene's germline CDR1 is PRHDT and CDR2 FYEKMQ (reference sequence).